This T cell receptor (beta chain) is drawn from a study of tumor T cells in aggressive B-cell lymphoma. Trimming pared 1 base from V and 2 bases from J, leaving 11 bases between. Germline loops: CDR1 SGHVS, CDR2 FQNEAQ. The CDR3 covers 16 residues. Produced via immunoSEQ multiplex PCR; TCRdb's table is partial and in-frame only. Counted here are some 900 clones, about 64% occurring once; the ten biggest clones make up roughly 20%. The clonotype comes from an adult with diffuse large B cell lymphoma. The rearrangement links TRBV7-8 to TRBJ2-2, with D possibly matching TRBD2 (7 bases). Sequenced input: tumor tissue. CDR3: CASSLVGGQNTGELFF. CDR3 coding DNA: TGTGCCAGCAGCTTAGTCGGGGGGCAAAACACCGGGGAGCTGTTTTTT. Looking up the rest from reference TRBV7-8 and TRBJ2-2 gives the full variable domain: GAGVSQSPRYKVAKRGQDVALRCDPISGHVSLFWYQQALGQGPEFLTYFQNEAQLDKSGLPSDRFFAERPEGSVSTLKIQRTQQEDSAVYLCASSLVGGQNTGELFFGEGSRLTVL.